Below are 27 T cell receptor beta chains sequenced from a single sample in a study of cytomegalovirus exposure and HLA in healthy donors. The data were produced by immunoSEQ multiplex PCR, yet TCRdb's version contains in-frame clones alone and is incomplete. The sample lists a few hundred thousand clones; roughly 89% were seen once. Material for sequencing was PBMCs. The receptors come from a young woman in good health and CMV-seronegative.

The chain employs TRBV7-8 and TRBJ1-1, with 9 bases that match TRBD1. The CDR3 runs 15 residues. J lost 5 bases, V lost 5 bases, and 9 bases had no gene match. Germline V CDR1 and CDR2: SGHVS, FQNEAQ. CDR3: CASSDRDRERTEAFF. In DNA, the CDR3 is TGTGCCAGCAGCGACCGGGACAGGGAGAGAACTGAAGCTTTCTTT.

The chain is built from TRBV27 and TRBJ2-5; 13 positions agree with TRBD2. Germline V gives CDR1 MNHEY, CDR2 SMNVEV (reference sequence). This CDR3 is 15 amino acids long. J was trimmed by 4 bases and V by 7 bases; bases with no gene match: 6. The CDR3 coding sequence is TGTGCCAGCACTGTACTAGCGGGGGGGCGAGAGACCCAGTACTTC. It encodes CASTVLAGGRETQYF.

The V and J genes are TRBV5-6 and TRBJ2-3; 7 positions match TRBD2. CDR1 is SGHDT, CDR2 YYEEEE, per germline. The CDR3 runs 15 residues. V was clipped by 0 bases and J by 2 bases; unmatched bases: 3. The CDR3 nucleotides read TGTGCCAGCAGCTTGGTGAGCGGGGACACAGATACGCAGTATTTT. This codes for CASSLVSGDTDTQYF.

The chain combines TRBV6-4 with TRBJ2-5, with 7 bases lining up with TRBD1. V was clipped by 6 bases and J by 1 base; unmatched bases: 2. The germline gives CDR1 MRHNA, CDR2 SNTAGT. The CDR3 totals 13 residues. The CDR3 sequence: CASSRDSQETQYF. The CDR3 nucleotides read TGTGCCAGCAGCCGGGACAGCCAAGAGACCCAGTACTTC.

This chain joins TRBV29-1 and TRBJ2-5, with D possibly TRBD1 on 6 matching bases. The CDR3 is 12 amino acids. The ends were cut back, 4 bases at V and 5 bases at J, with 11 bases in the middle. The germline V gene has CDR1 SQVTM and CDR2 ANQGSEA. CDR3 sequence reads: CSVAGAHETQYF. CDR3 bases: TGCAGCGTTGCAGGGGCACATGAGACCCAGTACTTC.

This sequence joins TRBV4-1 and TRBJ2-7; D is ambiguous. V was pared by 1 base and J by 1 base, with 11 bases between. Germline loops: CDR1 MGHRA, CDR2 YSYEKL. This CDR3 has 15 residues. The CDR3 sequence: CASSQAAAESYEQYF. As DNA, the CDR3 is TGCGCCAGCAGCCAAGCCGCGGCAGAATCCTACGAGCAGTACTTC.

This sequence joins TRBV13 and TRBJ2-3; TRBD1 might be the D (5 bases). Germline CDR1 PRHDT, CDR2 FYEKMQ (reference sequence). Trimming left V 5 bases short and J 0 bases short, with 12 bases between. The CDR3 runs to 15 residues. The CDR3 region is CASSLRTRSTDTQYF. The CDR3 region has the DNA TGTGCCAGCAGCCTCCGGACACGGAGCACAGATACGCAGTATTTT.

V gene TRBV7-9 combines with J gene TRBJ1-3, with D perhaps matching TRBD1 (6 bases). CDR1 SEHNR and CDR2 FQNEAQ come from the germline V gene (reference sequence). Trimming cost V 1 base and J 0 bases, with 16 bases left between them. CDR3 length: 18 amino acids. CDR3 nucleotide sequence: TGTGCCAGCAGCTTAGGGTTCAGGACAGTCCTCTCTGGAAACACCATATATTTT. This sequence encodes CASSLGFRTVLSGNTIYF. Using reference TRBV7-9 and TRBJ1-3 for the parts outside the CDR3, the full variable domain is DTGVSQNPRHKITKRGQNVTFRCDPISEHNRLYWYRQTLGQGPEFLTYFQNEAQLEKSRLLSDRFSAERPKGSFSTLEIQRTEQGDSAMYLCASSLGFRTVLSGNTIYFGEGSWLTVV.

This clone was seen a few times. The chain carries TRBV4-1 and TRBJ1-1; 7 bases are a match to TRBD1. The CDR3 runs to 14 residues. The trim removed 2 bases at V and 5 bases at J, leaving 5 bases unmatched. Germline CDR1 MGHRA, CDR2 YSYEKL. In nucleotides, the CDR3 is TGCGCCAGCAGCCAAAGACAGGGAGGAACTGAAGCTTTCTTT. Translation: CASSQRQGGTEAFF.

The chain uses TRBV10-1 and TRBJ1-2; a possible D gene is TRBD1 (5 bases). Trimming removed 3 bases from V and 4 bases from J, with 6 bases in between. Germline CDR1 reads WNHNN; CDR2 reads SYGVQD (reference sequence). The CDR3 consists of 12 residues. CDR3 nucleotides: TGCGCCAGCAGTGACGGGGGCTATGGCTACACCTTC. Protein: CASSDGGYGYTF.

This chain uses TRBV4-3 with TRBJ1-5, with 10 positions matching TRBD1. Per the germline V gene, CDR1 is LGHNA and CDR2 is YSLEER. V shed 4 bases and J 3 bases; nucleotides not matched to a gene: 3. The CDR3 extends over 15 amino acids. Written as DNA, the CDR3 is TGCGCCAGCAGCCGCGACAGGGGGCTCAATCAGCCCCAGCATTTT. This encodes CASSRDRGLNQPQHF.

The chain recombines TRBV4-3 with TRBJ2-4; D gene ambiguous. CDR1 and CDR2 (germline): LGHNA, YSLEER. Trimming cost V 2 bases and J 0 bases, with 14 bases left between them. The CDR3 extends over 17 amino acids. The chain's CDR3 is CASSQSPSGGAKNIQYF. The CDR3 region has the DNA TGCGCCAGCAGCCAATCCCCCTCCGGCGGAGCCAAAAACATTCAGTACTTC.

This clone has a single count. The chain joins TRBV21-1 to TRBJ1-1; TRBD1 is the table's D call, not checked against the DNA. TRBV21-1 is marked as a pseudogene. The CDR3 runs to 16 residues. The CDR3 nucleotides read TGTGCCAGCAGCAAAAAGGGGGTAATGCGGAACACTGAAGCTTTCTTT. Its protein product is CASSKKGVMRNTEAFF.

The chain has TRBV7-2 and TRBJ2-7; 9 nucleotides agree with TRBD2. The germline V gene has CDR1 SGHTA and CDR2 FQGNSA. With 4 bases clipped from V and 2 bases from J, the junction kept 9 bases outside the gene matches. The CDR3 contains 16 residues. CDR3: CASSSQLAGFTYEQYF. CDR3 sequence (DNA): TGTGCCAGCAGCTCGCAACTAGCGGGCTTTACCTACGAGCAGTACTTC.

The chain carries TRBV6-6 and TRBJ1-5; no clear D. Germline V lookup: CDR1 MNHNY, CDR2 SVGAGI (reference sequence). This CDR3 contains 13 residues. V lost 6 bases and J lost 1, with 7 bases in between. CDR3 protein: CASRPGSNQPQHF. As DNA, the CDR3 is TGTGCCAGCAGGCCAGGAAGCAATCAGCCCCAGCATTTT.

The gene calls are TRBV5-1 and TRBJ2-2; 8 nucleotides align to TRBD2. Looked up from germline, CDR1 is SGHRS and CDR2 is YFSETQ. V dropped 3 bases and J dropped 2; count of bases not matched to a gene: 6. The CDR3 sequence is 16 residues long. The CDR3 sequence is CASSYQAGGNTGELFF. The CDR3 DNA follows: TGCGCCAGCAGCTATCAGGCGGGGGGCAACACCGGGGAGCTGTTTTTT. Complete variable domain (other parts from reference TRBV5-1 and TRBJ2-2): KAGVTQTPRYLIKTRGQQVTLSCSPISGHRSVSWYQQTPGQGLQFLFEYFSETQRNKGNFPGRFSGRQFSNSRSEMNVSTLELGDSALYLCASSYQAGGNTGELFFGEGSRLTVL.

In regard to this clone: One junction end does not reproduce the germline sequence, and a read error may be involved. This sequence joins TRBV2 and TRBJ2-2, with D perhaps matching TRBD1 (8 bases). The germline gives CDR1 SNHLY, CDR2 FYNNEI. The length of the CDR3 is 12 residues. The CDR3 protein is CASRFTGGGLFF. CDR3 nucleotide sequence: TGTGCCAGCAGGTTTACAGGGGGGGGGCTGTTTTTT.

J is TRBJ2-7 and V is TRBV6-1; perhaps TRBD1 as D (9 bases). Germline V gene data show CDR1 as MNHNS and CDR2 as SASEGT. V was pared by 5 bases and J by 2 bases, with 16 bases between. This CDR3 is built from 15 residues. Here the CDR3 reads CASSTGGDRAYEQYV. The CDR3 DNA reads as TGTGCCAGCAGTACGGGGGGGGACAGGGCCTACGAGCAGTACGTC.

This chain uses TRBV7-9 with TRBJ2-5; unclear D gene. V was trimmed by 4 bases and J by 2 bases, leaving 14 bases between them. Germline V gene sequence: CDR1 SEHNR, CDR2 FQNEAQ (reference sequence). CDR3 length: 15 residues. The CDR3 loop is CASSSPAAPQETQYF. The CDR3 nucleotides are TGTGCCAGCAGCTCCCCCGCGGCGCCGCAAGAGACCCAGTACTTC.

V is TRBV14 and J is TRBJ1-6; tentatively, D is TRBD1 (6 bases). This CDR3 has 15 amino acids. Germline V gives CDR1 SGHDN, CDR2 FVKESK. V lost 4 bases to trimming and J lost 1 base, with 8 bases between them. CDR3 DNA sequence: TGTGCCAGCAGCCTACAGGGATCCTATAATTCACCCCTCCACTTT. Translating gives CASSLQGSYNSPLHF.

The gene calls are TRBV6-5 and TRBJ2-7; 8 bases map to TRBD1. After removal of 5 bases from V and 6 bases from J, the junction contained 12 bases not matched to a gene. The V gene's germline CDR1 is MNHEY and CDR2 SVGAGI. The CDR3 contains 15 residues. CDR3 region: CASSRGDRPVSEQYF. CDR3 in DNA: TGTGCCAGCAGTAGGGGGGACAGGCCTGTGAGCGAGCAGTACTTC.

The gene calls are TRBV10-3 and TRBJ2-3; 11 bases agree with TRBD2. Germline V lookup: CDR1 ENHRY, CDR2 SYGVKD. With 7 bases clipped from V and 4 bases from J, the junction kept 1 base outside the gene matches. The CDR3 sequence is 13 residues long. CDR3 sequence: CAIKLAGADTQYF. CDR3 sequence (DNA): TGTGCCATCAAACTAGCGGGGGCAGATACGCAGTATTTT.

The chain links TRBV7-2 to TRBJ2-3; 9 nucleotides line up with TRBD1. Germline assignment: CDR1 SGHTA and CDR2 FQGNSA. The CDR3 sequence is 15 residues long. J gave up 7 bases and V 5 bases, and 10 bases lay outside the gene matches. The CDR3 DNA reads TGTGCCAGCAGCGAGGGGACAGGGTCGCACTATACGCAGTATTTT. Its translation is CASSEGTGSHYTQYF.

The CDR3 DNA is TGTGCCAGCAGTGTCACTAGTTCAGGAGAGACCCAGTACTTC. The encoded protein is CASSVTSSGETQYF. J is TRBJ2-5 and V is TRBV2; D is possibly TRBD2 (5 bases). Germline V gene data show CDR1 as SNHLY and CDR2 as FYNNEI. CDR3 length equals 14 residues. V was trimmed by 4 bases and J by 4 bases, leaving 13 bases between them.

The CDR3 sequence is CASSLIADSNQPQHF. For the CDR3, the DNA is TGTGCCAGCAGTTTAATTGCGGATAGCAATCAGCCCCAGCATTTT. The rearrangement links TRBV27 to TRBJ1-5; the D is unclear. The CDR3 spans 15 residues. V lost 2 bases and J lost 0, with 8 bases in between. Germline values: CDR1 MNHEY, CDR2 SMNVEV (reference sequence).

The chain combines TRBV11-3 with TRBJ1-1; TRBD1 agrees at 8 bases. With 4 bases clipped from V and 5 bases from J, the junction kept 3 bases outside the gene matches. This CDR3 spans 13 amino acids. Germline V gene lookup returns CDR1 SGHNT and CDR2 YENEEA. The CDR3, as DNA: TGTGCCAGCAGCTACGACAGGGGTACTGAAGCTTTCTTT. Encoded protein: CASSYDRGTEAFF. Looking up the rest from reference TRBV11-3 and TRBJ1-1 gives the full variable domain: EAGVVQSPRYKIIEKKQPVAFWCNPISGHNTLYWYLQNLGQGPELLIRYENEEAVDDSQLPKDRFSAERLKGVDSTLKIQPAELGDSAVYLCASSYDRGTEAFFGQGTRLTVV.

The genes are TRBV7-9 and TRBJ2-7, with TRBD1 identical over 7 bases. This CDR3 has 14 amino acids. Unmatched junction bases numbered 9, after V lost 5 bases and J lost 5 bases. The germline CDR1 and CDR2 sequences are SEHNR and FQNEAQ (reference sequence). The CDR3: CASSPRDRVHEQYF. CDR3 DNA: TGTGCCAGCAGCCCCCGAGACAGGGTTCACGAGCAGTACTTC. Full variable domain (outside the CDR3, taken from reference TRBV7-9 and TRBJ2-7): DTGVSQNPRHKITKRGQNVTFRCDPISEHNRLYWYRQTLGQGPEFLTYFQNEAQLEKSRLLSDRFSAERPKGSFSTLEIQRTEQGDSAMYLCASSPRDRVHEQYFGPGTRLTVT.